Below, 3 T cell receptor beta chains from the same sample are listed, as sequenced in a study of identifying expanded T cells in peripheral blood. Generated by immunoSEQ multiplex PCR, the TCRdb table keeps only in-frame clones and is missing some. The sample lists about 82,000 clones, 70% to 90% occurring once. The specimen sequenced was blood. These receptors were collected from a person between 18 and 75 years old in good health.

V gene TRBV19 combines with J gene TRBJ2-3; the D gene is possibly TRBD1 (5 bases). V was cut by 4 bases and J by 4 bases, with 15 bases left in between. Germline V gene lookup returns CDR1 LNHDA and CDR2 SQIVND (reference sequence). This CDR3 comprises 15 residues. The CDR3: CASSRSGYNSDTQYF. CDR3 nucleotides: TGTGCCAGTAGTAGGTCAGGGTATAATTCAGATACGCAGTATTTT. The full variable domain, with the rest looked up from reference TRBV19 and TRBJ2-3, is DGGITQSPKYLFRKEGQNVTLSCEQNLNHDAMYWYRQDPGQGLRLIYYSQIVNDFQKGDIAEGYSVSREKKESFPLTVTSAQKNPTAFYLCASSRSGYNSDTQYFGPGTRLTVL.

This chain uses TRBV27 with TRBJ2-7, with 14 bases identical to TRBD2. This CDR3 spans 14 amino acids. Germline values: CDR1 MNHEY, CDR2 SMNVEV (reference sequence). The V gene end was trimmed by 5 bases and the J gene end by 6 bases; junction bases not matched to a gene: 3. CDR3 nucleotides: TGTGCCAGCAGTACGACTAGCGGGAGGGCCGAGCAGTACTTC. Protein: CASSTTSGRAEQYF.

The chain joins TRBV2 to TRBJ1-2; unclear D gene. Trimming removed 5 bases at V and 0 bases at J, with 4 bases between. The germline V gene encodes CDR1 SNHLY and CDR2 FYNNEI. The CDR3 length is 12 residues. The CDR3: CASSPPNYGYTF. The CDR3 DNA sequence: TGTGCCAGCAGTCCCCCTAACTATGGCTACACCTTC.